The 8 T cell receptor beta chains given below trace back to one sample, sequenced in a study of cytomegalovirus exposure and HLA in healthy donors. The PCR was carried out with 60 Vbeta primers and 13 Jbeta primers. Profiling relied on immunoSEQ multiplex PCR, and the TCRdb table lists in-frame clones only, not all of them. The repertoire consists of some 130,000 clones, with roughly 82% occurring once and the leading ten covering more than 4%. Material: PBMCs. These receptors came from a male donor in good health and CMV-seropositive.

This rearrangement joins TRBV25-1 to TRBJ2-3; 9 positions agree with TRBD2. This CDR3 contains 17 residues. V shed 3 bases, J shed 1 base, and the junction held 8 bases outside the gene matches. The V gene's germline CDR1 is MGHDK and CDR2 SYGVNS. For the CDR3, the DNA is TGTGCCAGCAGTGATGGCGGGGGGGCGCCAGGCACAGATACGCAGTATTTT. Translation: CASSDGGGAPGTDTQYF.

V gene TRBV2 combines with J gene TRBJ2-1; 8 bases are shared with TRBD1. V was clipped by 8 bases and J by 1 base; unmatched bases: 1. CDR1 and CDR2 from the germline V gene are SNHLY and FYNNEI. This CDR3 contains 13 residues. Here the CDR3 reads CASRDRSYNEQFF. For the CDR3, the DNA is TGTGCCAGCCGGGACAGGTCCTACAATGAGCAGTTCTTC.

This clone was seen once. The genes are TRBV20-1 and TRBJ2-3; D may be TRBD2 (5 bases). CDR1 and CDR2 from the germline V gene are DFQATT and SNEGSKA (reference sequence). This CDR3 is built from 11 residues. V was shortened by 3 bases and J by 4 bases, with 5 bases between the two germline ends. CDR3 sequence: CSARRADTQYF. Here the CDR3 DNA reads TGCAGTGCTAGGAGGGCAGATACGCAGTATTTT.

This clone was counted a few times. V and J are TRBV6-1 and TRBJ2-3; 10 nucleotides align to TRBD2. V dropped 6 bases and J dropped 1; count of bases not matched to a gene: 4. This CDR3 contains 15 residues. Germline V lookup: CDR1 MNHNS, CDR2 SASEGT. The CDR3: CASRLLAGGTDTQYF. Here the CDR3 DNA reads TGTGCCAGCAGACTTCTAGCGGGGGGCACAGATACGCAGTATTTT.

The V call is TRBV7-9, the J call TRBJ1-4, with D possibly matching TRBD1 (5 bases). This CDR3 spans 16 amino acids. V was shortened by 5 bases and J by 3 bases, with 16 bases between the two germline ends. The germline gives CDR1 SEHNR, CDR2 FQNEAQ (reference sequence). CDR3 sequence: CASSPSGQASNEKLFF. As DNA, the CDR3 is TGTGCCAGCAGCCCCTCCGGACAAGCTTCTAATGAAAAACTGTTTTTT.

The chain is built from TRBV5-6 and TRBJ1-3; possible D gene TRBD1, 6 bases. This CDR3 has 14 residues. Trimming pared 0 bases from V and 4 bases from J, leaving 8 bases between. Germline assignment: CDR1 SGHDT and CDR2 YYEEEE. The CDR3 DNA follows: TGTGCCAGCAGCTTGGGACAGGCCGGAAACACCATATATTTT. It yields the protein CASSLGQAGNTIYF. Together with reference TRBV5-6 and TRBJ1-3, the CDR3 gives the full variable domain: DAGVTQSPTHLIKTRGQQVTLRCSPKSGHDTVSWYQQALGQGPQFIFQYYEEEERQRGNFPDRFSGHQFPNYSSELNVNALLLGDSALYLCASSLGQAGNTIYFGEGSWLTVV.

The genes are TRBV5-1 and TRBJ2-7; 9 positions agree with TRBD2. After removal of 4 bases from V and 4 bases from J, the junction contained 6 bases not matched to a gene. This CDR3 has 14 residues. CDR1 is SGHRS and CDR2 is YFSETQ in the germline V gene. CDR3 sequence reads: CASSPAGGPYEQYF. The CDR3 region has the DNA TGCGCCAGCAGCCCTGCGGGGGGGCCGTACGAGCAGTACTTC.

The rearrangement links TRBV2 to TRBJ1-5, with D perhaps TRBD1 (6 bases). Between the trimmed V and J ends, which lost 2 bases and 4 bases, there was a span of 15 bases. Germline-derived CDR1 and CDR2 are SNHLY and FYNNEI. This CDR3 is built from 16 residues. The CDR3 protein is CASSELFSQGNQPQHF. Written as DNA, the CDR3 is TGTGCCAGCAGTGAATTGTTCTCACAGGGAAATCAGCCCCAGCATTTT.